The 13 T cell receptor beta chains reported below all come from one sample, sequenced in a study of T cells in Graves' hyperthyroidism and ophthalmopathy. Amplification of TCR beta CDR3 regions was performed using RNA transcripts as template. The TCR CDR3 first-round RT-PCR relied on the HTBI primer set. MiXCR, applied by TCRdb to the multiplex PCR reads, yields one record per CDR3 protein. The table shows 400,000 to 500,000 distinct CDR3 sequences, with roughly 15% occurring only once. The sample comprised blood. The receptors here all came from a man between 18 and 29 years old with Graves' ophthalmopathy.

Many counts were recorded for this clonotype. This chain joins TRBV12-5 and TRBJ2-5, with a possible D match to TRBD1 (6 bases). This CDR3 has 13 amino acids. Trimming removed 5 bases from V and 2 bases from J, with 9 bases in between. Germline V gene data show CDR1 as LGHNT and CDR2 as FRNRAP. In DNA form, the CDR3 reads TGTGCTAGTGGTAGGGACACGCAAGAGACCCAGTACTTC. Translating gives CASGRDTQETQYF. The whole variable domain, remainder taken from reference TRBV12-5 and TRBJ2-5, is DARVTQTPRHKVTEMGQEVTMRCQPILGHNTVFWYRQTMMQGLELLAYFRNRAPLDDSGMPKDRFSAEMPDATLATLKIQPSEPRDSAVYFCASGRDTQETQYFGPGTRLLVL.

Concerning this clonotype itself: A much larger clone lies one base from this, so it may be a read error. The J gene is TRBJ2-3, the V gene TRBV25-1; D possibly corresponds to TRBD1 (5 bases). This CDR3 contains 14 residues. Germline CDR1 MGHDK, CDR2 SYGVNS. The CDR3 here is CASSEFPHTGTQYF. DNA of the CDR3: TGTGCCAGCAGTGAGTTCCCGCATACAGGTACGCAGTATTTT.

This clonotype was seen repeatedly, ten times or more. This chain uses TRBV6-1 with TRBJ2-5; D is perhaps TRBD2 (5 bases). V was clipped by 7 bases and J by 4 bases, with 16 bases between them. Per germline, CDR1 MNHNS and CDR2 SASEGT. CDR3 length: 14 amino acids. The CDR3 coding sequence is TGTGCCAGCACCCTGGGAGCCGCCTTAGAGACCCAGTACTTC. Its protein product is CASTLGAALETQYF.

The chain employs TRBV10-1 and TRBJ2-2; TRBD1 agrees at 7 bases. The CDR3 totals 15 residues. The J segment lost 4 bases and the V segment lost 5 bases, leaving 7 bases of the junction unmatched. Germline V gives CDR1 WNHNN, CDR2 SYGVQD (reference sequence). The CDR3 DNA is TGCGCCAGCAGTACCGACAGGGCAGGCACCGGGGAGCTGTTTTTT. It specifies CASSTDRAGTGELFF.

This clonotype appeared a few times. The chain joins TRBV10-1 to TRBJ2-3; TRBD2 aligns across 13 bases. CDR1 is WNHNN, CDR2 SYGVQD, per germline (reference sequence). The CDR3 loop spans 17 amino acids. V trimming: 6 bases; J trimming: 0 bases; junction bases outside the gene matches: 6. CDR3 protein: CASRSPGLAGSTDTQYF. CDR3 nucleotide sequence: TGCGCCAGCAGATCGCCGGGACTAGCGGGGAGCACAGATACGCAGTATTTT.

Many counts were recorded for this clonotype. V usage is TRBV5-1 and J usage is TRBJ2-3; 8 nucleotides line up with TRBD2. The V and J ends lost 0 bases and 5 bases, in that order; junction bases with no gene match: 2. CDR1 and CDR2 from the germline V gene are SGHRS and YFSETQ. The CDR3 is 14 residues long. CDR3 amino acids: CASSLGAGEDTQYF. The CDR3 region has the DNA TGCGCCAGCAGCTTGGGAGCGGGAGAAGATACGCAGTATTTT.

V gene TRBV10-1 combines with J gene TRBJ2-1; no clear D gene. In germline, CDR1 is WNHNN, CDR2 SYGVQD (reference sequence). V was shortened by 6 bases and J by 10 bases, with 10 bases between the two germline ends. The CDR3 has 11 residues. This CDR3 is CASSASLEQFF. The CDR3 nucleotides are TGCGCCAGCAGCGCTTCGTTGGAGCAGTTCTTC.

The gene calls are TRBV7-9 and TRBJ2-3, with D possibly being TRBD2 (6 bases). The CDR3 consists of 15 residues. The V end was cut by 5 bases, the J end by 0 bases, with 12 bases between. Germline CDR1 reads SEHNR; CDR2 reads FQNEAQ (reference sequence). This CDR3 reads CASSRDSLSTDTQYF. CDR3 sequence (DNA): TGTGCCAGCAGCCGGGACTCCTTGAGCACAGATACGCAGTATTTT. Drawing the rest from reference TRBV7-9 and TRBJ2-3, the complete variable domain is DTGVSQNPRHKITKRGQNVTFRCDPISEHNRLYWYRQTLGQGPEFLTYFQNEAQLEKSRLLSDRFSAERPKGSFSTLEIQRTEQGDSAMYLCASSRDSLSTDTQYFGPGTRLTVL.

In this sample, this clonotype turned up a few times. The CDR3 sequence: CSARDLAGGHDTGELFF. In DNA form, the CDR3 reads TGCAGTGCTAGAGATCTAGCGGGGGGGCATGACACCGGGGAGCTGTTTTTT. This chain connects TRBV20-1 to TRBJ2-2; 12 positions agree with TRBD2. V gave up 0 bases and J gave up 3 bases; unmatched junction bases: 5. The CDR3 sequence is 17 residues long. Per the germline V gene, CDR1 is DFQATT and CDR2 is SNEGSKA (reference sequence).

The CDR3 sequence is CASSQFLQVDTDTQYF. As DNA, the CDR3 is TGTGCCAGCAGCCAATTCCTACAGGTGGACACAGATACGCAGTATTTT. The V call is TRBV6-1, the J call TRBJ2-3; D is possibly TRBD1 (5 bases). CDR1 is MNHNS, CDR2 SASEGT, per germline. This CDR3 is built from 16 residues. Trimming pared 6 bases from V and 2 bases from J, leaving 18 bases between.

This clonotype was counted many times. The J gene is TRBJ2-1, the V gene TRBV28, with 15 bases lining up with TRBD2. Per the germline V gene, CDR1 is MDHEN and CDR2 is SYDVKM. The V and J ends lost 3 bases and 8 bases, in that order; junction bases with no gene match: 11. The CDR3 sequence is 18 residues long. The CDR3 is CASSFPPWTSGRADEQFF. CDR3 sequence (DNA): TGTGCCAGCAGTTTTCCGCCTTGGACTAGCGGGAGGGCGGATGAGCAGTTCTTC.

The sample holds many counts of this clonotype. The gene calls are TRBV30 and TRBJ2-1; the D is unclear. Germline assignment: CDR1 GTSNPN and CDR2 SVGIG (reference sequence). The CDR3 consists of 12 residues. Deletions cut 4 bases from V and 7 bases from J, with 11 bases between. CDR3 bases: TGTGCCTGGAATGCCGGACCTAATGAGCAGTTCTTC. Protein: CAWNAGPNEQFF. The full variable domain, rest sourced from reference TRBV30 and TRBJ2-1, is SQTIHQWPATLVQPVGSPLSLECTVEGTSNPNLYWYRQAAGRGLQLLFYSVGIGQISSEVPQNLSASRPQDRQFILSSKKLLLSDSGFYLCAWNAGPNEQFFGPGTRLTVL.

This clonotype was found many times. The chain joins TRBV30 to TRBJ1-2; perhaps TRBD1 as D (5 bases). The CDR3 is made up of 14 amino acids. V was cut by 1 base and J by 3 bases, with 12 bases left in between. Germline V lookup: CDR1 GTSNPN, CDR2 SVGIG (reference sequence). The DNA of the CDR3 is TGTGCCTGGAGTGCGGGGGACGGAGACTATGGCTACACCTTC. This gives the protein CAWSAGDGDYGYTF. Full variable domain (outside the CDR3, taken from reference TRBV30 and TRBJ1-2): SQTIHQWPATLVQPVGSPLSLECTVEGTSNPNLYWYRQAAGRGLQLLFYSVGIGQISSEVPQNLSASRPQDRQFILSSKKLLLSDSGFYLCAWSAGDGDYGYTFGSGTRLTVV.